The 17 T cell receptor beta chains in this list originate from one sample, sequenced in a study of blood T cells in healthy people across ages. PCR was performed a second time for about 7 to 12 cycles using a sample-barcoded 5' primer and a J-beta primer mix. MiXCR, run by TCRdb on the 5' RACE reads, gives a single entry per CDR3 protein. The data hold 800,000 to 900,000 distinct CDR3 sequences, with approximately 65% observed a single time. The sample was blood. These receptors originate from a man under 40 in good health.

In this sample, this clonotype turned up a few times. The rearrangement uses TRBV29-1 and TRBJ2-1; no clear D. Germline V gene lookup returns CDR1 SQVTM and CDR2 ANQGSEA. V lost 5 bases and J 8 bases, leaving 10 bases between the germline ends. The CDR3 consists of 11 residues. The CDR3 loop reads CSVTPSDEQFF. The CDR3 coding sequence is TGCAGCGTTACCCCTTCGGATGAGCAGTTCTTC.

The table lists this clonotype with a few counts. J is TRBJ2-3 and V is TRBV7-2, with 7 bases aligning to TRBD2. The CDR3 loop spans 14 amino acids. V lost 5 bases, J lost 2 bases, and 4 bases stayed unmatched. CDR1 is SGHTA and CDR2 is FQGNSA in the germline V gene. DNA of the CDR3: TGTGCCAGCAGCCCTGGGACTACCACAGATACGCAGTATTTT. Its protein product is CASSPGTTTDTQYF.

This clonotype was counted only a few times. The chain employs TRBV7-8 and TRBJ2-7; D is possibly TRBD1 or TRBD2 (5 bases each). The germline V gene encodes CDR1 SGHVS and CDR2 FQNEAQ. V was cut by 1 base and J by 3 bases, with 13 bases left in between. CDR3 length: 15 residues. This CDR3 reads CASSLGRDRGYEQYF. CDR3 in DNA: TGTGCCAGCAGCTTAGGACGGGACCGAGGCTACGAGCAGTACTTC. Drawing the rest from reference TRBV7-8 and TRBJ2-7, the complete variable domain is GAGVSQSPRYKVAKRGQDVALRCDPISGHVSLFWYQQALGQGPEFLTYFQNEAQLDKSGLPSDRFFAERPEGSVSTLKIQRTQQEDSAVYLCASSLGRDRGYEQYFGPGTRLTVT.

This chain joins TRBV4-3 and TRBJ1-5; a weak D match, TRBD1 (6 bases). Trimming shortened V by 0 bases and J by 6 bases, and 18 bases separated the two germline ends. The CDR3 extends over 17 amino acids. Germline-derived CDR1 and CDR2 are LGHNA and YSLEER. This CDR3 is CASSQDWVQGGAQPQHF. CDR3 bases: TGCGCCAGCAGCCAAGATTGGGTACAGGGTGGGGCTCAGCCCCAGCATTTT.

The chain links TRBV29-1 to TRBJ2-6; D gene ambiguous. Germline CDR1 and CDR2: SQVTM and ANQGSEA. The CDR3 covers 13 residues. V lost 5 bases and J lost 0, with 5 bases in between. CDR3 loop: CSVRLSGANVLTF. The CDR3 DNA reads TGCAGCGTTAGGCTCTCTGGGGCCAACGTCCTGACTTTC.

V and J are TRBV20-1 and TRBJ2-1; TRBD1 matches at 8 bases. J was trimmed by 6 bases and V by 7 bases; bases with no gene match: 8. Germline V gene sequence: CDR1 DFQATT, CDR2 SNEGSKA (reference sequence). The CDR3 totals 13 residues. The CDR3 region is CSDIGTGGNEQFF. The CDR3 DNA follows: TGCAGTGATATTGGGACAGGAGGCAATGAGCAGTTCTTC.

The chain employs TRBV5-1 and TRBJ1-1; no firm D call. V was pared by 7 bases and J by 2 bases, with 12 bases between. Germline V gives CDR1 SGHRS, CDR2 YFSETQ. There are 13 residues in the CDR3. CDR3 sequence reads: CASAIQENTEAFF. CDR3 sequence (DNA): TGCGCCAGCGCAATTCAGGAAAACACTGAAGCTTTCTTT.

This rearrangement joins TRBV3-1 to TRBJ2-5; D may correspond to TRBD1 or TRBD2 (6 bases each). CDR1 is LGHDT, CDR2 YNNKEL, per germline (reference sequence). V was shortened by 0 bases and J by 2 bases, with 16 bases between the two germline ends. CDR3 length equals 17 residues. DNA of the CDR3: TGTGCCAGCAGCCAAGATAGAGGGGGGCGGCAGCAAGAGACCCAGTACTTC. Its protein product is CASSQDRGGRQQETQYF.

The chain joins TRBV6-2 or TRBV6-3 to TRBJ2-7, with 8 positions matching TRBD1. The DNA end lines up better with TRBJ2-5; the J call may be wrong. The length of the CDR3 is 14 residues. CDR1 and CDR2 from the germline V gene are MNHEY and SVGEGT. The CDR3: CASSPGTGSRTQYF. The CDR3 DNA sequence: TGTGCCAGCAGCCCCGGGACAGGTTCGAGGACCCAGTACTTC.

The genes are TRBV4-2 and TRBJ1-4; the D is unclear. The CDR3 totals 16 residues. The germline V gene encodes CDR1 LGHNA and CDR2 YNFKEQ. The V gene lost 0 bases and the J gene lost 8 bases, with 16 bases spanning the gap. This CDR3 is CASSQDSSTLGEKLFF. The DNA for the CDR3 is TGTGCCAGCAGCCAAGATAGTTCGACATTGGGCGAAAAACTGTTTTTT.

This clonotype was observed a handful of times. This chain connects TRBV20-1 to TRBJ1-1; tentatively, D is TRBD1 (6 bases). V shed 6 bases and J shed 8 bases, with 16 bases lying between them. The CDR3 is 12 amino acids. Germline CDR1 is DFQATT and CDR2 is SNEGSKA (reference sequence). DNA of the CDR3: TGCAGTGCCCCCTGGGGAGGGGGGGAAGCTTTCTTT. Its translation is CSAPWGGGEAFF.

This rearrangement joins TRBV28 to TRBJ2-5; 14 nucleotides align to TRBD2. Gene TRBJ2-7 matches the end of the DNA better, so the J call may be wrong. Germline CDR1 and CDR2: MDHEN and SYDVKM. The CDR3 consists of 18 residues. The CDR3 is CASSSPRTSGGSSYEQYF. CDR3 nucleotide sequence: TGTGCCAGCAGTTCGCCTCGGACTAGCGGGGGGTCCTCCTACGAGCAGTACTTC.

The CDR3 reads CAISGGQANYGYTF. CDR3 in DNA: TGTGCCATCAGTGGGGGACAGGCGAACTATGGCTACACCTTC. The chain recombines TRBV10-3 with TRBJ1-2; the match to TRBD1 covers 8 bases. Losses at the gene ends were 4 bases for V and 2 bases for J; bases not matched to a gene: 3. This CDR3 has 14 residues. Germline-derived CDR1 and CDR2 are ENHRY and SYGVKD.

The chain links TRBV7-2 to TRBJ1-2; D is possibly TRBD1 (5 bases). The CDR3 has 16 residues. The V end lost 1 base, the J end lost 7 bases, and 19 bases lay between the germline ends. Germline V CDR1 and CDR2: SGHTA, FQGNSA. The CDR3 loop reads CASSLVLFGQDGGYTF. As DNA, the CDR3 is TGTGCCAGCAGCTTAGTTCTATTCGGACAAGACGGTGGCTACACCTTC.

The chain is built from TRBV6-5 and TRBJ2-7; D is perhaps TRBD2 (5 bases). The germline V gene encodes CDR1 MNHEY and CDR2 SVGAGI. V lost 7 bases and J 6 bases, leaving 13 bases between the germline ends. The CDR3 covers 12 residues. The CDR3 nucleotides are TGTGCCAGCACCAGCATTGGAGGCGAGCAGTACTTC. This sequence encodes CASTSIGGEQYF.

A few counts support this clonotype. The chain recombines TRBV6-5 with TRBJ2-1; D is undetermined. Germline CDR1 reads MNHEY; CDR2 reads SVGAGI. Trimming removed 2 bases at V and 6 bases at J, with 14 bases between. The length of the CDR3 is 15 residues. Here the CDR3 reads CASSYAQSYGNEQFF. CDR3 nucleotides: TGTGCCAGCAGTTACGCGCAGAGTTATGGCAATGAGCAGTTCTTC.

The chain recombines TRBV3-1 with TRBJ2-5; D is unresolved. The germline gives CDR1 LGHDT, CDR2 YNNKEL (reference sequence). V was trimmed by 0 bases and J by 4 bases, leaving 6 bases between them. CDR3 size: 13 residues. CDR3 protein: CASSQDSAETQYF. CDR3 DNA: TGTGCCAGCAGCCAAGATTCAGCAGAGACCCAGTACTTC.